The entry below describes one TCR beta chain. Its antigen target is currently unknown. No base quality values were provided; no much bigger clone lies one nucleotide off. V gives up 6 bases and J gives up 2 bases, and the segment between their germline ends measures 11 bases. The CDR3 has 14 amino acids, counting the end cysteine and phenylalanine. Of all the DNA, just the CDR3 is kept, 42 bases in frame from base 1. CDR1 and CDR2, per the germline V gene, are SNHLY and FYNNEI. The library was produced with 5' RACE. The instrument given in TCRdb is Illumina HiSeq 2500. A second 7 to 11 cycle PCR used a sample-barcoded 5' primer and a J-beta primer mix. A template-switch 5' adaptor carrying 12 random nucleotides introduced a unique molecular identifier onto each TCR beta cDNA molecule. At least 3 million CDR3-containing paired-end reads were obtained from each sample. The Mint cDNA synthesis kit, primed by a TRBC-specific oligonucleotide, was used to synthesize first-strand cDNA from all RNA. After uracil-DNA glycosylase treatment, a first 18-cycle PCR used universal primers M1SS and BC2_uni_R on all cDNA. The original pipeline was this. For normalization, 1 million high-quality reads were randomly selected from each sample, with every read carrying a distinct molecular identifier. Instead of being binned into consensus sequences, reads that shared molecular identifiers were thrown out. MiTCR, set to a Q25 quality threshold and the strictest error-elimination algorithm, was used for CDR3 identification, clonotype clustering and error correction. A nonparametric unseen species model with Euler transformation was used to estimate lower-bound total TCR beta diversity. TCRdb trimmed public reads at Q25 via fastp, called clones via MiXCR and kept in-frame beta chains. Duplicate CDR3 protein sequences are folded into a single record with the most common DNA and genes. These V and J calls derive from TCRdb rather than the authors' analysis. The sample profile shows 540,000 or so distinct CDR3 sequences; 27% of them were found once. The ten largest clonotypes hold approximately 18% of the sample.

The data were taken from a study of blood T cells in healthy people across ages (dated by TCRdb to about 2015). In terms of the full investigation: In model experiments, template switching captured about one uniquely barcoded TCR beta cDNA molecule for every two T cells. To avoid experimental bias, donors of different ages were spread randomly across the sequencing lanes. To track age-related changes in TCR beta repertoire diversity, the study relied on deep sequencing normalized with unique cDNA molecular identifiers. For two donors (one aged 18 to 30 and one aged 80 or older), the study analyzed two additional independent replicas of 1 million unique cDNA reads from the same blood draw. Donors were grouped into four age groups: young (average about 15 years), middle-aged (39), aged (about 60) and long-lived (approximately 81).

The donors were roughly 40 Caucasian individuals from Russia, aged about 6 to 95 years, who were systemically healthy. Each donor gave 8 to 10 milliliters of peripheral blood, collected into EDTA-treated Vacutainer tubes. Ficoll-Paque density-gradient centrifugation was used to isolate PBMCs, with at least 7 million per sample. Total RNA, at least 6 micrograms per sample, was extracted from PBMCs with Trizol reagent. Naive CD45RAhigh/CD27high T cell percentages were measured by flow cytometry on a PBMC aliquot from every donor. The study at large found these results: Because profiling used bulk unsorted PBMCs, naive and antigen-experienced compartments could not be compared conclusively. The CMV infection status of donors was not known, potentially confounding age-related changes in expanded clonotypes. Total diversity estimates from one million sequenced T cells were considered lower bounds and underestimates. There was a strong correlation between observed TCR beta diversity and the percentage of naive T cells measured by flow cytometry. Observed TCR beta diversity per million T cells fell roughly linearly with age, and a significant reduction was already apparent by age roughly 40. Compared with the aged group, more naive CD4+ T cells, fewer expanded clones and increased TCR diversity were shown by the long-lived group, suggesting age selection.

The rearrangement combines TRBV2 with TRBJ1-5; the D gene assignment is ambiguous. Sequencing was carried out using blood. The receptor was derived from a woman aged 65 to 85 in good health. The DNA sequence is TGTGCCAGCAGCGGGTTGTCTCGCAATCAGCCCCAGCATTTT. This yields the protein CASSGLSRNQPQHF.